This TCR beta chain was identified during a study of blood T cell repertoires in COVID-19 (dated by TCRdb to 2020 to 2022). With regard to the full study: Collaborator samples came from the United States, Italy and Spain and covered acute and convalescent phases of COVID-19. The material from the prospective study consisted of cDNA or gDNA derived from T cells, B-cell-depleted T cells, or PBMCs. The dataset comprised deeply sampled blood TCRbeta repertoires from subjects exposed to, actively infected with, or recovered from COVID-19. The repertoires were made available in a free public database intended to serve as a resource for research on the immune response to SARS-CoV-2. Samples were obtained from the ongoing ImmuneRACE study (first 160 participants) and from approximately 1,200 subjects provided by 6 global collaborators. Sample metadata almost always included a de-identified subject ID, COVID-19 status, age in years and sex. Where available, HLA class I and class II types were taken from metadata supplied by the sample provider and were not determined by assay-based typing. On the study overall, not on this receptor specifically: Clinical and demographic metadata were provided uncurated, with the amount varying by source and participant.

Inclusive of the bounding cysteine and phenylalanine, the CDR3 is 12 residues long. The retained sequence is limited to the CDR3, 36 bases, with the frame set at the first base. CDR1 MNHEY and CDR2 SVGAGI are derived from the germline V gene. V has 6 bases trimmed and J has 7 bases trimmed; junction bases matching no gene number 3. TCRbeta CDR3 regions were amplified from genomic DNA by means of the immunoSEQ Assay, a bias-controlled multiplex PCR. Per the source publication's procedure: The number of nucleated cells in each sample was estimated from the amplification of reference gene primers within the assay. Sequence reads were collapsed and filtered to measure the absolute abundance of every unique TCRbeta CDR3 rearrangement. For each sample, productive Simpson clonality was calculated as the square root of Simpson's diversity index across productive rearrangements. TCRdb provides this immuneACCESS table in a form limited to in-frame rearrangements. Some clones are lacking; in checked studies, under half of them reflect an unresolved V gene, and why the rest are absent is not known. D and trimming come from the DNA, and the V and J calls and clone size come from that table. The table for this sample lists tens of thousands of clones; approximately 85% of them were counted only once. The top ten clones comprise about 8% of the sample.

Each collaborating institution followed its own protocols to collect whole blood in K2EDTA tubes. For TCRbeta analysis, collaborators shipped samples in one of three forms: frozen whole blood, isolated PBMCs, or DNA extracted from either of those sample types. As regards this clone: Its recognized antigen is unknown. There are no base qualities to consult, and no much larger clone falls within one base.

The TCR originated in a man aged 45-60 years with active COVID-19. The sample comprised peripheral blood. The rearrangement joined TRBV6-5 to TRBJ2-1; 7 central nucleotides agree with TRBD1. The DNA reads as follows: TGTGCCAGCAGACAGGGGTGGAATGAGCAGTTCTTC. This yields the protein CASRQGWNEQFF.